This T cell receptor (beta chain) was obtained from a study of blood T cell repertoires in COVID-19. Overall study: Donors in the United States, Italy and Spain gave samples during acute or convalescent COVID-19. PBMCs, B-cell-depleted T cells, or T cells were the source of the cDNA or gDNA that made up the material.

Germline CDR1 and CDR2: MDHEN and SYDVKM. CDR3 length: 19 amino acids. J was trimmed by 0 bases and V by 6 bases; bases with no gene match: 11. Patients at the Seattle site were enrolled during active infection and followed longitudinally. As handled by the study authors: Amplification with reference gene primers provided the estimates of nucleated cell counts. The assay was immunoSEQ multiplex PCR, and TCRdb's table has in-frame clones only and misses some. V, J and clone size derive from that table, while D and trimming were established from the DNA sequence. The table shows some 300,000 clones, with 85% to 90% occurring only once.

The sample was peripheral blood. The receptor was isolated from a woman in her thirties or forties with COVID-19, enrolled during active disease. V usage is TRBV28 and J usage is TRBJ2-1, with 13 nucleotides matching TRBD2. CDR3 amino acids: CASSNSGLAGLSSYNEQFF. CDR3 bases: TGTGCCAGCAGCAATTCGGGACTAGCGGGACTAAGCTCCTACAATGAGCAGTTCTTC.